This TCR beta chain appears in the sequencing data of a study of synovial regulatory T cells in juvenile arthritis. The protocol was immunoSEQ multiplex PCR, while the TCRdb copy is restricted to in-frame clones and leaves out a portion. The table lists roughly 2,800 clones. This clone counts as medium-sized (0.01 to 0.1%) by frequency. Its specificity is unknown. CDR1 is SNHLY, CDR2 FYNNEI, per germline. There are 14 residues in the CDR3. The protein alone is recorded here. Study-level findings and limits: Synovial Teff and blood CPL repertoires partially overlapped with iaTreg TCR repertoires, which were largely patient-private. iaTreg cells shared more CDR3 sequences with synovial Tregs than other blood Tregs did.

Matched peripheral blood accompanied the synovial fluid taken from each patient with active arthritis. Synovial Treg cells showed FOXP3 TSDR demethylation like blood Treg cells. The clonotype originates from a donor aged 2-30 years with juvenile idiopathic arthritis. The chain has TRBV2 and TRBJ2-2; with no DNA, the TCRdb D assignment of TRBD1 cannot be verified. Sequencing was performed on Treg cells from the synovium. The CDR3 spells CASSVATDTGELFF.